Below are 10 T cell receptor beta chains sequenced from a single sample in a study of blood T cell repertoires in COVID-19. Libraries were prepared by immunoSEQ multiplex PCR; TCRdb keeps only in-frame clonotypes and omits some of them. The sample records under 100,000 clones, approximately 86% being singletons. The sequencing input was peripheral blood. All receptors derive from a man at least 80 years old with active or convalescent COVID-19.

This CDR3 reads CASSSRTQGSNQPQHF. The CDR3 DNA reads as TGTGCCAGTAGTTCGCGCACTCAGGGGAGCAATCAGCCCCAGCATTTT. J is TRBJ1-5 and V is TRBV19, with D maybe TRBD1 (6 bases). Germline V lookup: CDR1 LNHDA, CDR2 SQIVND (reference sequence). Trimming shortened V by 5 bases and J by 1 base, and 15 bases separated the two germline ends. This CDR3 region has 16 residues.

The rearrangement joins TRBV27 to TRBJ1-4; 10 nucleotides line up with TRBD1. The CDR3 is made up of 17 amino acids. Germline CDR1 reads MNHEY; CDR2 reads SMNVEV (reference sequence). V was clipped by 4 bases and J by 1 base; unmatched bases: 6. The CDR3 is CASSSTDRGGTNEKLFF. The CDR3 bases are TGTGCCAGCAGTTCCACGGACAGGGGGGGAACTAATGAAAAACTGTTTTTT.

The V call is TRBV3-1 (or the pseudogene TRBV3-2), the J call TRBJ2-5; 7 positions match TRBD1. Germline CDR1 LGHDT, CDR2 YNNKEL (reference sequence). Unmatched junction bases numbered 8, after V lost 4 bases and J lost 0 bases. This CDR3 has 16 residues. CDR3 nucleotide sequence: TGTGCCAGCAGCCCCCGACAGGGAACGTACCAAGAGACCCAGTACTTC. It is translated as CASSPRQGTYQETQYF.

This rearrangement joins TRBV6-5 to TRBJ2-2, with a tentative D call TRBD1 (6 bases). V was trimmed by 9 bases and J by 0 bases, leaving 11 bases between them. Per germline, CDR1 MNHEY and CDR2 SVGAGI. This CDR3 comprises 14 residues. The CDR3 spells CASTGTTNTGELFF. The CDR3 coding sequence is TGTGCCAGTACAGGGACAACGAACACCGGGGAGCTGTTTTTT.

The V and J genes are TRBV10-2 and TRBJ1-5, with TRBD1 as a possible D gene (5 bases). V lost 6 bases and J lost 3, with 6 bases in between. The CDR3 contains 12 residues. Germline V gives CDR1 WSHSY, CDR2 SAAADI. DNA of the CDR3: TGCGCCAGCAGACAGGTCAATCAGCCCCAGCATTTT. Its protein product is CASRQVNQPQHF.

The rearrangement links TRBV10-3 to TRBJ2-7; 12 nucleotides agree with TRBD1. V shed 2 bases, J shed 6 bases, and the junction held 11 bases outside the gene matches. This CDR3 contains 17 residues. CDR1 and CDR2 (germline): ENHRY, SYGVKD. The CDR3 here is CAISEHLSGQGASEQYV. The CDR3 DNA reads as TGTGCCATCAGTGAGCATCTTTCGGGACAGGGGGCAAGCGAGCAGTACGTC.

This sequence joins TRBV28 and TRBJ1-4, with 8 nucleotides matching TRBD1. V lost 3 bases to trimming and J lost 10 bases; unmatched junction nucleotides: 7. Germline V gives CDR1 MDHEN, CDR2 SYDVKM. This CDR3 region has 14 residues. The CDR3 here is CASSFRQGRGKLFF. CDR3 nucleotide sequence: TGTGCCAGCAGTTTTAGACAGGGGAGAGGAAAACTGTTTTTT.

The sample holds one count of this clone. The V call is TRBV6-2 or TRBV6-3, the J call TRBJ1-2, with a possible D match to TRBD1 (6 bases). Germline V gene data show CDR1 as MNHEY and CDR2 as SVGEGT. V was pared by 4 bases and J by 9 bases, with 18 bases between. The CDR3 totals 14 residues. CDR3 protein: CASSFSKQGARYTF. The CDR3 coding sequence is TGTGCCAGCAGTTTCTCGAAACAGGGCGCACGCTACACCTTC.

This chain uses TRBV7-8 with TRBJ1-4; D is possibly TRBD1 (5 bases). CDR1 is SGHVS and CDR2 is FQNEAQ in the germline V gene. CDR3 length equals 14 residues. Trimming pared 1 base from V and 8 bases from J, leaving 11 bases between. The CDR3 loop is CASSLDVGVEKLFF. CDR3 DNA sequence: TGTGCCAGCAGCTTAGATGTAGGGGTGGAAAAACTGTTTTTT.

The chain recombines TRBV29-1 with TRBJ2-3, with 7 bases fitting TRBD2. CDR3 size: 13 residues. V lost 5 bases, J lost 6 bases, and 8 bases stayed unmatched. Per the germline V gene, CDR1 is SQVTM and CDR2 is ANQGSEA. CDR3 region: CSVPTRGGDTQYF. DNA of the CDR3: TGCAGCGTTCCCACACGGGGAGGGGATACGCAGTATTTT.